This TCR beta chain originates from a study of blood T cell repertoires in COVID-19. Study-level background: Acute and convalescent COVID-19 specimens originated in the United States, Italy and Spain. From T cells, B-cell-depleted T cells, or PBMCs came the material, which was cDNA or gDNA.

Participants had their cohort set by participant-reported clinical history. Authors' data handling: Nucleated cell number was recorded as an estimate derived from reference gene primer amplification. Method: immunoSEQ multiplex PCR; TCRdb's copy keeps in-frame clones and lacks some. V and J calls plus clone size are reproduced from that table; the DNA served to infer D and trimming. Among 200,000 to 250,000 clones, about nine tenths were seen once, and the ten largest hold roughly 2.6%. Trimming removed 6 bases from V and 4 bases from J; junction bases left unmatched: 5. CDR1 is SGHNT, CDR2 YYREEE, per germline (reference sequence). The CDR3 loop spans 13 amino acids.

The sample comprised PBMCs or T cells enriched from blood (not recorded which). The gene calls are TRBV5-4 and TRBJ2-5; 8 positions agree with TRBD1. The sequence came from a woman in her 30s who had recovered from COVID-19. The CDR3 here is CASKRTGTETQYF. DNA for the CDR3: TGTGCCAGCAAACGGACAGGGACAGAGACCCAGTACTTC.